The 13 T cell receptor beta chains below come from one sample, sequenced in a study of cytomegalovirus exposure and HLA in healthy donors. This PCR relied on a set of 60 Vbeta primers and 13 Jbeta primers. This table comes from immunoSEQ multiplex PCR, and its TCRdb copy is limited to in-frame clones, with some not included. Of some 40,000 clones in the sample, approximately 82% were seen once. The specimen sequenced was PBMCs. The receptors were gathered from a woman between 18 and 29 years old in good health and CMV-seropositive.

The CDR3 here is CASSQQGTRETQYF. The CDR3 region has the DNA TGTGCCAGCAGTCAACAGGGGACCCGGGAGACCCAGTACTTC. The chain couples TRBV27 to TRBJ2-5; TRBD1 aligns across 7 bases. Germline V gene sequence: CDR1 MNHEY, CDR2 SMNVEV (reference sequence). J was trimmed by 5 bases and V by 5 bases; bases with no gene match: 8. This CDR3 spans 14 amino acids.

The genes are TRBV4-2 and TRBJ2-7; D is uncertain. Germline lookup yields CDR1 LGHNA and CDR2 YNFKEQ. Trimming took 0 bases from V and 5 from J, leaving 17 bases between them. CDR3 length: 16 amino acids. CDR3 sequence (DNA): TGTGCCAGCAGCCAAGAGTCAGTAGAATTAGGAGACGAGCAGTACTTC. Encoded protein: CASSQESVELGDEQYF.

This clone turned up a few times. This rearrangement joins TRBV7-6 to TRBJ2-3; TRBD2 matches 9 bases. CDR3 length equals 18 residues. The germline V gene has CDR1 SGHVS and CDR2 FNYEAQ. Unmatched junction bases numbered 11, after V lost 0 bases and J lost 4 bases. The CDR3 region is CASSLAGGAGGQADTQYF. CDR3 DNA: TGTGCCAGCAGCTTAGCGGGAGGGGCGGGGGGGCAAGCAGATACGCAGTATTTT.

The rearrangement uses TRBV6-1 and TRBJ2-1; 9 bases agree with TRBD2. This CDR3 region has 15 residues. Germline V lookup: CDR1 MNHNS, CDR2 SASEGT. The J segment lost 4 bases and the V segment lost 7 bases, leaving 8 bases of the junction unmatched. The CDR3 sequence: CASIAGSGGYNEQFF. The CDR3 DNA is TGTGCCAGCATCGCCGGTAGCGGGGGATACAATGAGCAGTTCTTC.

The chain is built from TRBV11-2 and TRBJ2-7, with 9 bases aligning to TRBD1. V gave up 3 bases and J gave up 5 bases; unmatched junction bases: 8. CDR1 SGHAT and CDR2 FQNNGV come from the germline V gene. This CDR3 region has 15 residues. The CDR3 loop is CASSFRDRVRDEQYF. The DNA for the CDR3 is TGTGCCAGCAGCTTCCGGGACAGGGTACGAGACGAGCAGTACTTC.

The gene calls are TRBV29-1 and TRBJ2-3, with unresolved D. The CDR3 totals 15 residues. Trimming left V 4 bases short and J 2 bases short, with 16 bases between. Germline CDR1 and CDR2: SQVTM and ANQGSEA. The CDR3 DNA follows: TGCAGCGTTGCGATTCCAGGTCCCCACACAGATACGCAGTATTTT. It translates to CSVAIPGPHTDTQYF.

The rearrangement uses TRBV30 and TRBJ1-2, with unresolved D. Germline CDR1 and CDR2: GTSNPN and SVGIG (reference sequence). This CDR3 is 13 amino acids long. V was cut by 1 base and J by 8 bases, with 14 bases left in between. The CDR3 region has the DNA TGTGCCTGGAGTGCCCTGCCGGGGTGGGGCTACACCTTC. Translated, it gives CAWSALPGWGYTF.

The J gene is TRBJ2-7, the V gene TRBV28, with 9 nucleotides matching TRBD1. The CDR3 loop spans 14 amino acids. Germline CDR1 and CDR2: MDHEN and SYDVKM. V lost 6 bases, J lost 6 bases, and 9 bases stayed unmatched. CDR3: CASSPGQGFSEQYF. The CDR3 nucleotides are TGTGCCAGCAGCCCGGGACAGGGTTTCTCCGAGCAGTACTTC.

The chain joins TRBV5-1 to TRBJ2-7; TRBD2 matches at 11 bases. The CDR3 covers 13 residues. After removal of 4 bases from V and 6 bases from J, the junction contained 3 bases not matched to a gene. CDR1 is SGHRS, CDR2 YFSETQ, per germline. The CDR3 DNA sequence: TGCGCCAGCAGCGAAGGGACTAGCGGCGAGCAGTACTTC. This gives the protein CASSEGTSGEQYF. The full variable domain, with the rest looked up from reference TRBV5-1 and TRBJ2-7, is KAGVTQTPRYLIKTRGQQVTLSCSPISGHRSVSWYQQTPGQGLQFLFEYFSETQRNKGNFPGRFSGRQFSNSRSEMNVSTLELGDSALYLCASSEGTSGEQYFGPGTRLTVT.

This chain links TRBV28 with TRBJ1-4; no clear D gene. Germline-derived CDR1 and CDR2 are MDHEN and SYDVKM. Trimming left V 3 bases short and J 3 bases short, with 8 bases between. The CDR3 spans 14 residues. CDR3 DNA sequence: TGTGCCAGCAGTTTGGCAGGCCCTAATGAAAAACTGTTTTTT. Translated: CASSLAGPNEKLFF.

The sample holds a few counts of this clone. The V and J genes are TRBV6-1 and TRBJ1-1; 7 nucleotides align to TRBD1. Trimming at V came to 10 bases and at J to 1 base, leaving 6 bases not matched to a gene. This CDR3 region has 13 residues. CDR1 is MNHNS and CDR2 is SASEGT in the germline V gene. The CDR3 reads CATAGTENTEAFF. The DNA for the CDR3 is TGTGCCACCGCCGGGACAGAGAACACTGAAGCTTTCTTT.

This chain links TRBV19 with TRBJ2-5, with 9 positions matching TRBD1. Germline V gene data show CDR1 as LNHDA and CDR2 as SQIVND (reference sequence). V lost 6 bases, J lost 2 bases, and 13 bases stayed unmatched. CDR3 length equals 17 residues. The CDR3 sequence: CASSRLPGQGYQETQYF. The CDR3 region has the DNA TGTGCCAGTAGCCGATTACCGGGACAGGGTTATCAAGAGACCCAGTACTTC. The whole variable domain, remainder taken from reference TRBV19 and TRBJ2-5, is DGGITQSPKYLFRKEGQNVTLSCEQNLNHDAMYWYRQDPGQGLRLIYYSQIVNDFQKGDIAEGYSVSREKKESFPLTVTSAQKNPTAFYLCASSRLPGQGYQETQYFGPGTRLLVL.

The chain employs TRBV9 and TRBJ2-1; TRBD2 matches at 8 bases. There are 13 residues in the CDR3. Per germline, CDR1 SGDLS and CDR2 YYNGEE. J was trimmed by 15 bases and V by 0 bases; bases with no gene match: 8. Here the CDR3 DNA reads TGTGCCAGCAGCGTAGAAGTAGCGGGGTGGCTGTTCTTC. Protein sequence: CASSVEVAGWLFF.